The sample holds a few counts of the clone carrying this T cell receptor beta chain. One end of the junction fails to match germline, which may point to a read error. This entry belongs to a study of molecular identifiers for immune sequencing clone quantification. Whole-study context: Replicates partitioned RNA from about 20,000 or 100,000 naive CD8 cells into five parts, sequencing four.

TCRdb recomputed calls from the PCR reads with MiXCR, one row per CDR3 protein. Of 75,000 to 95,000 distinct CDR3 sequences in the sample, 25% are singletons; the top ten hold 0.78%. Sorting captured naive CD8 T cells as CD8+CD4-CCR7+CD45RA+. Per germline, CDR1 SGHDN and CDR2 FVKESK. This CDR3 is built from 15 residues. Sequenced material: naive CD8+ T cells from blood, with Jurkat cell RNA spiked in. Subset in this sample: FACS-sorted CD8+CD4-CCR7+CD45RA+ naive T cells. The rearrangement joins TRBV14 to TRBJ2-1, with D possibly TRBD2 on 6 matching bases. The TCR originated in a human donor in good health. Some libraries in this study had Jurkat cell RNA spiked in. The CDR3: CASSHPGTAYNEQFF. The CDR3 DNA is TGTGCCAGCAGCCACCCCGGGACTGCCTATAATGAGCAGTTCTTC.